The rows below give T cell receptor beta chains drawn from one sample of a study of metastatic and nonmetastatic thyroid tumors. TCRdb re-called clones from the PCR reads using MiXCR. The table lists 23,000 or so clones, about 13% of them singletons. The sequencing input was blood. The origin of the receptors is a female donor with papillary thyroid cancer or a benign thyroid nodule (not recorded which). Some clones in this sample may be carry-over from other donors' samples. The CDR3 runs from the conserved cysteine through the conserved F or W. D genes are given only for firm matches. Part of the rows lack a size; the others show once, few, many or a class for expanded clones.

cdr3_aa: CASSPLGGGTYEQYF
cdr3_nt: TGTGCCAGCAGCCCCTTAGGCGGGGGTACCTACGAGCAGTACTTC
d_call: TRBD2
j_call: TRBJ2-7
cdr3_length: 15
clone_size: NA
v_call: TRBV7-2

cdr3_aa: CASSGDFKFF
cdr3_nt: TGTGCCAGTAGTGGGGATTTCAAGTTCTTC
d_call: NA
j_call: TRBJ2-1
cdr3_length: 10
clone_size: many
v_call: TRBV19

cdr3_aa: CASSRERDGYTF
cdr3_nt: TGTGCCAGCAGCCGGGAACGGGATGGCTACACCTTC
d_call: NA
j_call: TRBJ1-2
cdr3_length: 12
clone_size: many
v_call: TRBV3-1

cdr3_aa: CASSEQGRGQPQHF
cdr3_nt: TGTGCCAGTAGTGAGCAGGGGAGAGGTCAGCCCCAGCATTTT
d_call: NA
j_call: TRBJ1-5
cdr3_length: 14
clone_size: NA
v_call: TRBV19

cdr3_aa: CASSMKMTSGSTDTQYF
cdr3_nt: TGTGCCAGTAGTATGAAGATGACTAGCGGGAGCACAGATACGCAGTATTTT
d_call: TRBD2
j_call: TRBJ2-3
cdr3_length: 17
clone_size: many
v_call: TRBV19

cdr3_aa: CASSGGSRNEQYF
cdr3_nt: TGTGCCAGCAGCGGCGGGAGTAGGAACGAGCAGTACTTC
d_call: TRBD2
j_call: TRBJ2-7
cdr3_length: 13
clone_size: many
v_call: TRBV16

cdr3_aa: CASSRFGIQNTGELFF
cdr3_nt: TGTGCCAGCAGTCGGTTCGGGATACAGAACACCGGGGAGCTGTTTTTT
d_call: NA
j_call: TRBJ2-2
cdr3_length: 16
clone_size: NA
v_call: TRBV2

cdr3_aa: CASSYRGPNTGELFF
cdr3_nt: TGTGCCAGCAGCTACAGGGGCCCGAACACCGGGGAGCTGTTTTTT
d_call: TRBD1
j_call: TRBJ2-2
cdr3_length: 15
clone_size: many
v_call: TRBV7-2

cdr3_aa: CASSMTSHNEQFF
cdr3_nt: TGTGCCAGCAGCATGACTAGCCATAATGAGCAGTTCTTC
d_call: TRBD2
j_call: TRBJ2-1
cdr3_length: 13
clone_size: many
v_call: TRBV7-2

cdr3_aa: CASGSGTRDNEQFF
cdr3_nt: TGTGCCAGCGGTTCCGGGACTAGAGACAACGAGCAGTTCTTC
d_call: TRBD2
j_call: TRBJ2-1
cdr3_length: 14
clone_size: NA
v_call: TRBV12-3/TRBV12-4

cdr3_aa: CASTFGDRSYEQYF
cdr3_nt: TGTGCCTCAACGTTTGGAGATCGGTCCTACGAGCAGTACTTC
d_call: NA
j_call: TRBJ2-7
cdr3_length: 14
clone_size: many
v_call: TRBV30

cdr3_aa: CSASTLDGDTQYF
cdr3_nt: TGCAGTGCCTCCACTCTAGATGGGGATACGCAGTACTTT
d_call: NA
j_call: TRBJ2-3
cdr3_length: 13
clone_size: NA
v_call: TRBV20-1

cdr3_aa: CASSLGRRDYVYTF
cdr3_nt: TGTGCCAGCAGCCTAGGGAGGCGTGACTATGTCTACACCTTC
d_call: NA
j_call: TRBJ1-2
cdr3_length: 14
clone_size: NA
v_call: TRBV5-6

cdr3_aa: CSARVEGGSPLHF
cdr3_nt: TGCAGTGCTAGAGTCGAAGGAGGGTCACCCCTCCACTTT
d_call: NA
j_call: TRBJ1-6
cdr3_length: 13
clone_size: many
v_call: TRBV20-1

cdr3_aa: CASSQVPGATYGYTF
cdr3_nt: TGCGCCAGCAGCCAAGTGCCGGGGGCAACCTATGGCTACACCTTC
d_call: NA
j_call: TRBJ1-2
cdr3_length: 15
clone_size: many
v_call: TRBV4-1

cdr3_aa: CASSYPTGEQFF
cdr3_nt: TGTGCCAGCAGCTACCCGACAGGGGAGCAGTTCTTC
d_call: TRBD1
j_call: TRBJ2-1
cdr3_length: 12
clone_size: many
v_call: TRBV11-3

cdr3_aa: CASSQDRGQGDQPQHF
cdr3_nt: TGCGCCAGCAGCCAAGATAGGGGACAGGGCGACCAGCCCCAGCATTTT
d_call: TRBD1
j_call: TRBJ1-5
cdr3_length: 16
clone_size: many
v_call: TRBV4-3

cdr3_aa: CASSQGGETQYF
cdr3_nt: TGTGCCAGCAGCCAAGGGGGAGAGACCCAGTACTTC
d_call: NA
j_call: TRBJ2-5
cdr3_length: 12
clone_size: many
v_call: TRBV3-1

cdr3_aa: CASSQFPPGLEFTDTQYF
cdr3_nt: TGCGCCAGCAGCCAATTCCCCCCGGGACTAGAATTCACAGATACGCAGTATTTT
d_call: TRBD2
j_call: TRBJ2-3
cdr3_length: 18
clone_size: many
v_call: TRBV4-3

cdr3_aa: CASSSSGRASYEQYF
cdr3_nt: TGTGCCAGCAGTAGTAGCGGGAGGGCCTCCTACGAGCAGTACTTC
d_call: TRBD2
j_call: TRBJ2-7
cdr3_length: 15
clone_size: many
v_call: TRBV12-3/TRBV12-4

cdr3_aa: CASSLTRVGGLETQYF
cdr3_nt: TGCGCCAGCAGCTTGACGAGGGTCGGGGGTTTGGAGACCCAGTACTTC
d_call: NA
j_call: TRBJ2-5
cdr3_length: 16
clone_size: few
v_call: TRBV5-1

cdr3_aa: CSARDRLGGDTQYF
cdr3_nt: TGCAGTGCTAGAGATCGGTTGGGGGGAGATACGCAGTATTTT
d_call: NA
j_call: TRBJ2-3
cdr3_length: 14
clone_size: many
v_call: TRBV20-1

cdr3_aa: CASSSGGESNQPQHF
cdr3_nt: TGTGCCAGCAGTTCGGGAGGGGAAAGCAATCAGCCCCAGCATTTT
d_call: NA
j_call: TRBJ1-5
cdr3_length: 15
clone_size: many
v_call: TRBV12-3/TRBV12-4

cdr3_aa: CASSLENEQYF
cdr3_nt: TGTGCCAGCAGTTTAGAGAACGAGCAGTACTTC
d_call: NA
j_call: TRBJ2-7
cdr3_length: 11
clone_size: few
v_call: TRBV27

cdr3_aa: CASSSDAVGTQYF
cdr3_nt: TGCGCCAGCAGCTCGGACGCGGTAGGGACCCAGTACTTC
d_call: NA
j_call: TRBJ2-5
cdr3_length: 13
clone_size: many
v_call: TRBV5-1

cdr3_aa: CASSWGGSVNTGELFF
cdr3_nt: TGCGCCAGCAGCTGGGGCGGGAGTGTTAACACCGGGGAGCTGTTTTTT
d_call: TRBD2
j_call: TRBJ2-2
cdr3_length: 16
clone_size: many
v_call: TRBV5-1

cdr3_aa: CASSNLLAVSYNEQFF
cdr3_nt: TGTGCCAGCAGCAACCTCCTAGCAGTCTCCTACAATGAGCAGTTCTTC
d_call: NA
j_call: TRBJ2-1
cdr3_length: 16
clone_size: many
v_call: TRBV9

cdr3_aa: CASRLRTGGVYGYTF
cdr3_nt: TGTGCCAGCAGACTTAGGACGGGCGGCGTCTATGGCTACACCTTC
d_call: NA
j_call: TRBJ1-2
cdr3_length: 15
clone_size: NA
v_call: TRBV12-3/TRBV12-4

cdr3_aa: CAGQAWGQRTDTQYF
cdr3_nt: TGTGCCGGACAAGCTTGGGGACAACGCACAGATACGCAGTATTTT
d_call: NA
j_call: TRBJ2-3
cdr3_length: 15
clone_size: medium-sized
v_call: TRBV6-1

cdr3_aa: CASSFDPGQYTEAFF
cdr3_nt: TGTGCCAGCAGTTTTGATCCAGGGCAGTACACTGAAGCTTTCTTT
d_call: NA
j_call: TRBJ1-1
cdr3_length: 15
clone_size: NA
v_call: TRBV12-3/TRBV12-4

cdr3_aa: CASSPPTANEQFF
cdr3_nt: TGCGCCAGCAGCCCACCGACAGCTAATGAGCAGTTCTTC
d_call: NA
j_call: TRBJ2-1
cdr3_length: 13
clone_size: many
v_call: TRBV5-1

cdr3_aa: CAVRGADIYEQYF
cdr3_nt: TGTGCCGTTCGGGGGGCGGATATTTACGAGCAGTACTTC
d_call: NA
j_call: TRBJ2-7
cdr3_length: 13
clone_size: NA
v_call: TRBV27

cdr3_aa: CSAIRGQVATDTQYF
cdr3_nt: TGCAGTGCTATTAGGGGGCAGGTAGCCACAGATACGCAGTATTTT
d_call: TRBD1
j_call: TRBJ2-3
cdr3_length: 15
clone_size: NA
v_call: TRBV20-1

cdr3_aa: CASSVGNNEQFF
cdr3_nt: TGTGCCAGCAGCGTAGGAAACAATGAGCAGTTCTTC
d_call: NA
j_call: TRBJ2-1
cdr3_length: 12
clone_size: many
v_call: TRBV9

cdr3_aa: CSARDLRSKVTEAFF
cdr3_nt: TGCAGTGCTAGAGATCTTCGGTCTAAGGTAACTGAAGCTTTCTTT
d_call: NA
j_call: TRBJ1-1
cdr3_length: 15
clone_size: many
v_call: TRBV20-1

cdr3_aa: CASSPRDRGYNEQFF
cdr3_nt: TGTGCCAGCAGCCCCCGGGACAGGGGATACAATGAGCAGTTCTTC
d_call: TRBD1
j_call: TRBJ2-1
cdr3_length: 15
clone_size: many
v_call: TRBV11-1

cdr3_aa: CASSLEEIGYTF
cdr3_nt: TGCGCCAGCAGCTTGGAAGAAATTGGCTACACCTTC
d_call: NA
j_call: TRBJ1-2
cdr3_length: 12
clone_size: NA
v_call: TRBV5-1

cdr3_aa: CASSYSSGGYEQYF
cdr3_nt: TGTGCCAGCAGTTACAGCTCAGGGGGCTACGAGCAGTACTTC
d_call: TRBD1
j_call: TRBJ2-7
cdr3_length: 14
clone_size: many
v_call: TRBV6-5

cdr3_aa: CASRSAGTEYNEQFF
cdr3_nt: TGCGCCAGCAGGTCTGCCGGGACAGAGTACAATGAGCAGTTCTTC
d_call: TRBD1
j_call: TRBJ2-1
cdr3_length: 15
clone_size: many
v_call: TRBV5-1

cdr3_aa: CASSLGWTPWSYTF
cdr3_nt: TGTGCCAGCAGCTTAGGTTGGACACCCTGGAGCTACACCTTC
d_call: NA
j_call: TRBJ1-2
cdr3_length: 14
clone_size: many
v_call: TRBV7-2

cdr3_aa: CAAKDRVGYNEQFF
cdr3_nt: TGTGCCGCAAAAGACAGGGTGGGGTACAATGAGCAGTTCTTC
d_call: TRBD1
j_call: TRBJ2-1
cdr3_length: 14
clone_size: many
v_call: TRBV19

cdr3_aa: CASSFNRGGYTF
cdr3_nt: TGTGCCAGCAGCTTTAACAGGGGTGGCTACACCTTC
d_call: TRBD1
j_call: TRBJ1-2
cdr3_length: 12
clone_size: NA
v_call: TRBV28

cdr3_aa: CASSLSGSFENIQYF
cdr3_nt: TGTGCCAGCAGCTTGAGCGGGAGTTTTGAAAACATTCAGTACTTC
d_call: TRBD2
j_call: TRBJ2-4
cdr3_length: 15
clone_size: many
v_call: TRBV7-2

cdr3_aa: CASSSGGVLAGETQYF
cdr3_nt: TGTGCCAGCAGTTCCGGGGGTGTTCTAGCGGGAGAGACCCAGTACTTC
d_call: TRBD2
j_call: TRBJ2-5
cdr3_length: 16
clone_size: many
v_call: TRBV11-3